This note documents a single TCR beta chain sequence. Its antigen is not known. This specimen belongs to a study of radiotherapy plus CTLA-4 blockade in lung cancer. Study conclusions and caveats: Reportedly, early blood T cell clone dynamics best predicted response, with interferon-beta.

Focal radiation plus CTLA-4 blockade with ipilimumab was given to patients with chemo-refractory metastatic non-small-cell lung cancer. Assay used: immunoSEQ multiplex PCR; TCRdb lists only in-frame clones, some missing. The table has over 80,000 clones, around 86% seen once. The receptor's source is a human donor with non-small cell lung cancer that progressed on radiotherapy plus ipilimumab. The sequencing here drew on peripheral blood, taken from a patient treated with radiotherapy plus ipilimumab.

DNA for the CDR3: TGTGCCAGCAGTTCAACGGGAGGCTACACCTTC. It is translated as CASSSTGGYTF. The rearrangement joins TRBV14 to TRBJ1-2; D unresolved. Germline CDR1 reads SGHDN; CDR2 reads FVKESK. This CDR3 contains 11 residues. V was clipped by 6 bases and J by 8 bases, with 10 bases between them.